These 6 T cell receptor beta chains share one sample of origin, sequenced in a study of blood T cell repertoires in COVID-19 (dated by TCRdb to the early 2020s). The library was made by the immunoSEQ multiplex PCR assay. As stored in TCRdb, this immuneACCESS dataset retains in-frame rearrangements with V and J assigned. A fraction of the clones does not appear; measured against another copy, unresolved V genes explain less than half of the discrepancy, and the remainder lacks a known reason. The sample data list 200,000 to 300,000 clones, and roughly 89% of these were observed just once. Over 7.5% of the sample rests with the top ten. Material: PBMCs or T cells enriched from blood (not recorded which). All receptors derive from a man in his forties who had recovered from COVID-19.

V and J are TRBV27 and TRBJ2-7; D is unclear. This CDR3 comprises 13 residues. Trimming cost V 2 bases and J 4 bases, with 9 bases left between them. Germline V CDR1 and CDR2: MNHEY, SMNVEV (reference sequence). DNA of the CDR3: TGTGCCAGCAGTTTAGGAGTGGCATACGAGCAGTACTTC. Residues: CASSLGVAYEQYF.

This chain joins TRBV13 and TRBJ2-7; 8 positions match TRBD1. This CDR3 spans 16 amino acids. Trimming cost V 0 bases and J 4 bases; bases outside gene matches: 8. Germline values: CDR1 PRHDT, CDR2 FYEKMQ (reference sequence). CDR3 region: CASSLGGGDRGYEQYF. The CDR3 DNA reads TGTGCCAGCAGCTTAGGCGGGGGAGACAGGGGTTACGAGCAGTACTTC.

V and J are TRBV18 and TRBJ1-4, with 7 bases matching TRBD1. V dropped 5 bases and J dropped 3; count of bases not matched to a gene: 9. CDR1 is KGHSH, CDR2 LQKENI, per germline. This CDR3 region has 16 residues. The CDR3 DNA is TGTGCCAGCTCAACTTCAGGACAGGCTCCTAATGAAAAACTGTTTTTT. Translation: CASSTSGQAPNEKLFF.

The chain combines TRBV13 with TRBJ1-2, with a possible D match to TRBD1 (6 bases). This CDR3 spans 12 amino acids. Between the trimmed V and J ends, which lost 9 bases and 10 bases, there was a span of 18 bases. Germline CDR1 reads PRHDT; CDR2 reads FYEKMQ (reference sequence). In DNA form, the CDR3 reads TGTGCCAGTTTACAGGGACCACGGGACTACACCTTC. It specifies CASLQGPRDYTF.

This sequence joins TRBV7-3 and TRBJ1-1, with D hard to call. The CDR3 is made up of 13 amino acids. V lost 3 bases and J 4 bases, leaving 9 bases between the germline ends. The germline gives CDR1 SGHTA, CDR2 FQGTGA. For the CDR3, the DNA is TGTGCCAGCAGCTTCTCTATGGTCACTGAAGCTTTCTTT. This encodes CASSFSMVTEAFF.

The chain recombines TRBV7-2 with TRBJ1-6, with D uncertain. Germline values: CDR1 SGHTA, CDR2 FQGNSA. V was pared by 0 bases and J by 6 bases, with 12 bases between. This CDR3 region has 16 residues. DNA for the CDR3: TGTGCCAGCAGCTTAGCTGGAACAGTTACTAATTCACCCCTCCACTTT. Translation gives CASSLAGTVTNSPLHF.